The clone carrying this TCR beta chain was observed a handful of times. Its specificity is not known. CD4+ cells and CD8+ cells were each obtained through positive magnetic bead selection, and their purity was assessed by flow cytometry. This entry comes from a study of somatic mutations in cytotoxic T cells in rheumatoid arthritis. Study results and caveats: The largest CD8+ clone made up over 20% of CD8+ cells in about an eighth of the roughly 60 patients. Clonality measured in CD8+ T cells did not differ significantly between rheumatoid arthritis patients and age-matched healthy controls.

Clones were sequenced by immunoSEQ multiplex PCR, and TCRdb holds only the in-frame ones, with some missing. The sample has 20,000 or so clones, approximately 80% seen once; the top ten hold about 8.1%. V was pared by 3 bases and J by 3 bases, with 8 bases between. In germline, CDR1 is LNHDA, CDR2 SQIVND (reference sequence). The CDR3 totals 13 residues. The gene calls are TRBV19 and TRBJ1-1, with D unclear. What was sequenced was CD8+ T cells sorted from blood. The source is an adult with rheumatoid arthritis. Here the CDR3 DNA reads TGTGCCAGTAGTATCCCAAGGGACACTGAAGCTTTCTTT. Encoded protein: CASSIPRDTEAFF.